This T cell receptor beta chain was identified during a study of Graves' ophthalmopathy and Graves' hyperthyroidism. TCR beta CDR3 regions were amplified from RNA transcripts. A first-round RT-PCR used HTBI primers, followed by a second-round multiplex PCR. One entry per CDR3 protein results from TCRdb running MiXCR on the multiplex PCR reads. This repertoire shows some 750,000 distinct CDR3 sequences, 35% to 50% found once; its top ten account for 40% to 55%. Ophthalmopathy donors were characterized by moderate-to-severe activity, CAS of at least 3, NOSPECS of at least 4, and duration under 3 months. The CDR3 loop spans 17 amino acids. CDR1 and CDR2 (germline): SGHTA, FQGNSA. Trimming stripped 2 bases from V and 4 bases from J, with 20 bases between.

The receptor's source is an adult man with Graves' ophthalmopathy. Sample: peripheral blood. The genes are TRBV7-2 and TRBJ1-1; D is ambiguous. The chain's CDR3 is CASSLYGSGFGGTEAFF. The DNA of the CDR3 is TGTGCCAGCAGCTTATATGGCAGCGGGTTCGGTGGCACTGAAGCTTTCTTT.